This TCR beta chain originates from a study of blood T cell repertoires in COVID-19. Study-wide context: Both acute and convalescent COVID-19 samples were obtained from the United States, Italy and Spain. T cells, B-cell-depleted T cells, or PBMCs supplied cDNA or gDNA.

Those enrolled in Seattle joined during active infection and were followed longitudinally afterward. CDR1 is SGHTA, CDR2 FQGNSA, per germline. The CDR3 has 16 amino acids. The ends were cut back, 5 bases at V and 3 bases at J, with 20 bases in the middle. The table came from immunoSEQ multiplex PCR; TCRdb's copy has only in-frame clones and leaves some out. Among 300,000 to 350,000 clones listed, roughly 87% were seen once. The sample consisted of peripheral blood. This TCR derives from a young man with COVID-19, enrolled during active disease. This chain uses TRBV7-2 with TRBJ2-7, with D tentatively TRBD2 (6 bases). DNA for the CDR3: TGTGCCAGCAGCGTAGGGGACTCTCACTCCAGCTACGAGCAGTACTTC. Translation: CASSVGDSHSSYEQYF.